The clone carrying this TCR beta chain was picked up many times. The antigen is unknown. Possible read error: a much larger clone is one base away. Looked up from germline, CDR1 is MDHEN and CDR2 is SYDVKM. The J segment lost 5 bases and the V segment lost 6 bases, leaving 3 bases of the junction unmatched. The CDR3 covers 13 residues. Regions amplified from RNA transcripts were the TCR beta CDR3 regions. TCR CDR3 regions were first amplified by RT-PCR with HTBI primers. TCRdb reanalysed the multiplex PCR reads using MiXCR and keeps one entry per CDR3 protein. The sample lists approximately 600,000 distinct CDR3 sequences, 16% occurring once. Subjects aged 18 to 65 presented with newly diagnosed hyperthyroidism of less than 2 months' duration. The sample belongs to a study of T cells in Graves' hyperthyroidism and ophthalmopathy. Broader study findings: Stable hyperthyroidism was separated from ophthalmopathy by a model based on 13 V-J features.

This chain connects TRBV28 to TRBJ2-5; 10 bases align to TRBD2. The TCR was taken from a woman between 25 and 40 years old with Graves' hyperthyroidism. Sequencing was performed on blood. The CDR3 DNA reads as TGTGCCAGCAGACTAGCGGGAAGCGAGACCCAGTACTTC. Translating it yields CASRLAGSETQYF.